Listed below are T cell receptor beta chains from one sample, sequenced in a study of blood T cell repertoires in COVID-19. Assay: immunoSEQ multiplex PCR; the TCRdb copy retains only in-frame clones and omits some. Altogether nearly 95,000 clones are present, 80% to 90% being singletons, with the ten largest covering around 4.5%. Sequencing input: peripheral blood. All receptors come from a woman of 80 years or more with acute or convalescent COVID-19. CDR3s include the opening cysteine and the closing phenylalanine or tryptophan. The D gene is left open where the match is weak. Size values are once, few and many counts, or a class for expanded clones, and some rows have none.

J,D,size,V,DNA,CDR3
TRBJ1-2,-,-,TRBV15,TGTGCCACCAGCAGAGACTACGCGGGTGGCTACACCTTC,CATSRDYAGGYTF
TRBJ2-1,-,-,TRBV19,TGTGCCAGTAGTCGTAGAACAGGGTCCTCTTCCTACAATGAGCAGTTCTTC,CASSRRTGSSSYNEQFF
TRBJ1-2,-,-,TRBV6-6,TGTGCCAGCAGTTACGACAGTAACTATGGCTACACCTTC,CASSYDSNYGYTF
TRBJ2-3,-,-,TRBV13,TGTGCCAGCAGACATGAGGACAGCGTTACAGATACGCAGTATTTT,CASRHEDSVTDTQYF
TRBJ2-7,-,-,TRBV7-8,TGTGCCAGCAGCACAGGGTTGTACGAGCAGTACTTC,CASSTGLYEQYF
TRBJ2-5,-,-,TRBV21-1,TGTGCCAGCAGCACAATAGCGTCCTTCCAAGAGACCCAGTACTTC,CASSTIASFQETQYF
TRBJ1-1,-,once,TRBV10-3,TGTGCCATCAGTGGAGGAGGTGCCGGCACTGAAGCTTTCTTT,CAISGGGAGTEAFF
TRBJ2-6,-,few,TRBV4-3,TGCGCCAGCAGCGCCCGAGGTGGGGCCAACGTCCTGACTTTC,CASSARGGANVLTF
TRBJ2-2,-,once,TRBV11-3,TGTGCCAGCAGCTTAGGGGGGGACACCGGGGAGCTGTTTTTT,CASSLGGDTGELFF
TRBJ2-7,TRBD1,-,TRBV9,TGTGCCAGCAGCGTAGAGGGCGCCCAGGGGGTCTACGAGCAGTACTTC,CASSVEGAQGVYEQYF
TRBJ2-1,-,-,TRBV5-4,TGTGCCAGCAGCTTGCGGGACTTCCGGCGTGAGCAGTTCTTC,CASSLRDFRREQFF
TRBJ2-1,TRBD2,-,TRBV12-3/TRBV12-4,TGTGCCAGCAGGCGGACGGGAGGCAATGAGCAGTTCTTC,CASRRTGGNEQFF
TRBJ2-3,-,-,TRBV20-1,TGCAGTGCTAGTGGTCGGGGGGCCACAGATACGCAGTATTTT,CSASGRGATDTQYF
TRBJ1-2,-,-,TRBV6-6,TGTCTCTCCCTGGGCAGCCTCTATGGCTACACCTTC,CLSLGSLYGYTF
TRBJ1-3,TRBD1,-,TRBV4-1,TGCGCCAGCAGCCAGGAGACAGGGACTGGAAACACCATATATTTT,CASSQETGTGNTIYF
TRBJ2-2,-,-,TRBV2,TGTGCCAGCAGCCCGAGCGGAGGGTTGTCCGGGGAGCTGTTTTTT,CASSPSGGLSGELFF
TRBJ1-1,TRBD1,-,TRBV6-2/TRBV6-3,TGTGCCAGCAGTATTCCGGGACAGCAATCAAGGACTGAAGCTTTCTTT,CASSIPGQQSRTEAFF